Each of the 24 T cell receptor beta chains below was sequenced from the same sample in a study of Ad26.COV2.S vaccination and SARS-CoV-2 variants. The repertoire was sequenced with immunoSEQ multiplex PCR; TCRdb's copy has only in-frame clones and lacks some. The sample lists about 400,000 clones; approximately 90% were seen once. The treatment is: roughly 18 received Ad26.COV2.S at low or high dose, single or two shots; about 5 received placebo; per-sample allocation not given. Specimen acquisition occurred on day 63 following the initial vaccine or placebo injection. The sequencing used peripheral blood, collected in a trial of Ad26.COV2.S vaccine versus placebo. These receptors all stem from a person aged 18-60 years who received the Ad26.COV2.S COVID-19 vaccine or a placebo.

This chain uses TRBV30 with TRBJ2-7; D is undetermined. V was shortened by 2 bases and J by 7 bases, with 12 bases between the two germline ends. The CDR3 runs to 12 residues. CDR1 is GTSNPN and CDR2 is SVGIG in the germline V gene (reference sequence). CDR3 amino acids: CAWSPTHGEQYF. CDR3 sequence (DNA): TGTGCCTGGAGTCCCACCCACGGTGAGCAGTACTTC.

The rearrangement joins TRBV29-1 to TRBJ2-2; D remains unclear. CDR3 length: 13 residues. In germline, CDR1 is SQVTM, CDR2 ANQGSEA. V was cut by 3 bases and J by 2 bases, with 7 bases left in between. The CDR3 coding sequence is TGCAGCGTTGACATGGGTAACACCGGGGAGCTGTTTTTT. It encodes CSVDMGNTGELFF.

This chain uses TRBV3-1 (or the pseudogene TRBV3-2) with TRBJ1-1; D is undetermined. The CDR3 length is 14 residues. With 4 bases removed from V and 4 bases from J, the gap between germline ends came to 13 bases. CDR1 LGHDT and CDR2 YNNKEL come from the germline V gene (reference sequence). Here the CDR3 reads CASSRRVEGTEAFF. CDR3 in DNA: TGTGCCAGCAGCCGTCGGGTTGAGGGCACTGAAGCTTTCTTT.

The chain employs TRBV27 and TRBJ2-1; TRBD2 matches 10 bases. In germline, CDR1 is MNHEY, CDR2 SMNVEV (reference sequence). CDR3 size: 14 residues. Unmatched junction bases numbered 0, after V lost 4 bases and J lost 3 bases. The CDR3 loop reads CASSWTSGYNEQFF. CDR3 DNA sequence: TGTGCCAGCAGTTGGACTAGCGGCTACAATGAGCAGTTCTTC.

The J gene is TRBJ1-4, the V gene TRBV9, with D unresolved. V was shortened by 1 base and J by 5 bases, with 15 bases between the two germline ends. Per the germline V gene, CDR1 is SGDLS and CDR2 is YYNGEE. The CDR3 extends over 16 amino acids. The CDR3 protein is CASSVSFTVGNEKLFF. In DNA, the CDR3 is TGTGCCAGCAGCGTATCTTTTACGGTCGGAAATGAAAAACTGTTTTTT.

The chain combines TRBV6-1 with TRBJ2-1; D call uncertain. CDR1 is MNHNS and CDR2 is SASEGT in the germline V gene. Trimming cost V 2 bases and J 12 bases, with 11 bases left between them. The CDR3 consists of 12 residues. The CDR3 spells CASSERAARQFF. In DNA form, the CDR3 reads TGTGCCAGCAGTGAACGGGCGGCGAGGCAGTTCTTC.

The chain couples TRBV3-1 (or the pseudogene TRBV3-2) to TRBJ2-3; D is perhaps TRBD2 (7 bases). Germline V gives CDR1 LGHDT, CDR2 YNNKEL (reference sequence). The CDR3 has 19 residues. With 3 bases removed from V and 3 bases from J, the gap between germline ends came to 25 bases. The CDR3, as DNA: TGTGCCAGCAGCCACGTGTGGGGGGGGGACACCTTCCCAACAGATACGCAGTATTTT. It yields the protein CASSHVWGGDTFPTDTQYF.

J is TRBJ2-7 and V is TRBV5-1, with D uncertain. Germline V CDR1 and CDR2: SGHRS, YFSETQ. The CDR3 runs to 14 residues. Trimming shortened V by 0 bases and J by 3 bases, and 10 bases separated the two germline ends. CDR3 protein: CASSLAGSNYEQYF. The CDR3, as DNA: TGCGCCAGCAGCTTGGCGGGCAGTAACTACGAGCAGTACTTC.

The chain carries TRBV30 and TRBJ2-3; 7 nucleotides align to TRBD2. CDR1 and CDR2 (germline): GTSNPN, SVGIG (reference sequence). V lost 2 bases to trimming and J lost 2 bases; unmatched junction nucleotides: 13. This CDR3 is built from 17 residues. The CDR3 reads CAWSTPGLQTDTDTQYF. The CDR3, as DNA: TGTGCCTGGAGTACTCCGGGACTACAAACCGACACAGATACGCAGTATTTT.

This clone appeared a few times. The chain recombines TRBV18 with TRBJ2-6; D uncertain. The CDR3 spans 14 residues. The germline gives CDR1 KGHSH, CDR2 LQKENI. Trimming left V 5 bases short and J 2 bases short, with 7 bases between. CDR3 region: CASSAQTGANVLTF. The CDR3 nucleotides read TGTGCCAGCTCAGCGCAGACTGGGGCCAACGTCCTGACTTTC.

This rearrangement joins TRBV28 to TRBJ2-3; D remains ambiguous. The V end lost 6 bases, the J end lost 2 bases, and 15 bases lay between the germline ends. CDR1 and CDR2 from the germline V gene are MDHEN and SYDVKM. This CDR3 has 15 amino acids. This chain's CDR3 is CASRQGLILTDTQYF. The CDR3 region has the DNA TGTGCCAGCAGGCAAGGCCTAATCCTCACAGATACGCAGTATTTT.

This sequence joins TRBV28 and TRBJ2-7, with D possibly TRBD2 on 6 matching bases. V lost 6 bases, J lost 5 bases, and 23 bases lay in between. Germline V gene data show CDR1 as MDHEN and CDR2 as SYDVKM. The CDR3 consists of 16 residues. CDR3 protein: CASSQIRRLDLDEQYF. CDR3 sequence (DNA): TGTGCCAGCAGCCAGATACGCCGACTAGACTTGGACGAGCAGTACTTC.

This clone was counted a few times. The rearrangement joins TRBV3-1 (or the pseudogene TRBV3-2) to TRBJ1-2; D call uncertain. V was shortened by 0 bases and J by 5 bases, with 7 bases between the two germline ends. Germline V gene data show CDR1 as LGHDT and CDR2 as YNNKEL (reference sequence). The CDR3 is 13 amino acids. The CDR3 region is CASSQEKVYGYTF. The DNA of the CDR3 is TGTGCCAGCAGCCAAGAAAAAGTTTATGGCTACACCTTC.

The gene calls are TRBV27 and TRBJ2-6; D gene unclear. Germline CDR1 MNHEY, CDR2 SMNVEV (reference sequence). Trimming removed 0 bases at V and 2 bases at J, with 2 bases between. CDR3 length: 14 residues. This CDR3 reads CASSLSTGANVLTF. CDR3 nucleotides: TGTGCCAGCAGTTTATCGACTGGGGCCAACGTCCTGACTTTC.

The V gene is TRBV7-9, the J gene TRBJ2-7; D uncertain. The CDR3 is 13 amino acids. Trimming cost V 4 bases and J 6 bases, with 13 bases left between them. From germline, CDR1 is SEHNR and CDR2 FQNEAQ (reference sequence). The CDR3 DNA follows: TGTGCCAGCAGCTCCGATGGACCTCGCGAGCAGTACTTC. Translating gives CASSSDGPREQYF.

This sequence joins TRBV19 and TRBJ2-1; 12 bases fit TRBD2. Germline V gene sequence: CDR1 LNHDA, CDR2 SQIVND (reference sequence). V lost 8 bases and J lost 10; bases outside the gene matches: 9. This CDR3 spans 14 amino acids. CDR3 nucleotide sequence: TGTGCCAGTGGGCTAGCGGGAGGGCCAGAGGAGCAGTTCTTC. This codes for CASGLAGGPEEQFF.

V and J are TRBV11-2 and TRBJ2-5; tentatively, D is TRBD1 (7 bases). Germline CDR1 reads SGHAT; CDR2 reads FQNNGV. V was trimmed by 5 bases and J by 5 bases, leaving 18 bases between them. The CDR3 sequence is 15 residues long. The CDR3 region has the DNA TGTGCCAGCAGCCCACGACAGGGACTGACGGAGACCCAGTACTTC. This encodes CASSPRQGLTETQYF.

This chain's CDR3 is CASSPRDRGEKGQFF. The CDR3 nucleotides read TGTGCCAGTAGCCCCCGGGACAGGGGTGAAAAGGGGCAGTTCTTC. The V gene is TRBV19, the J gene TRBJ2-1; 10 nucleotides line up with TRBD1. V was pared by 6 bases and J by 12 bases, with 14 bases of the junction left unmatched. The germline V gene encodes CDR1 LNHDA and CDR2 SQIVND (reference sequence). The CDR3 has 15 amino acids.

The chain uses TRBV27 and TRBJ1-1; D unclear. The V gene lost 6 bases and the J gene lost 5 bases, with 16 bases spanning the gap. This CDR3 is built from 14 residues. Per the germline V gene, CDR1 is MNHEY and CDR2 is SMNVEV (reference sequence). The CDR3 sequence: CASSSSMGRTEAFF. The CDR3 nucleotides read TGTGCCAGCAGCTCTTCTATGGGTCGTACTGAAGCTTTCTTT.

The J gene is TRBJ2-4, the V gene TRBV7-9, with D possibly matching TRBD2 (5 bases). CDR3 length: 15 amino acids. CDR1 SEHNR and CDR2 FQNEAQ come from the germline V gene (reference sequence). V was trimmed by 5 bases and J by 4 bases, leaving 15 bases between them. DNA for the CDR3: TGTGCCAGCAGCACCGACGGACTGCTAAAAAACATTCAGTACTTC. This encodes CASSTDGLLKNIQYF.

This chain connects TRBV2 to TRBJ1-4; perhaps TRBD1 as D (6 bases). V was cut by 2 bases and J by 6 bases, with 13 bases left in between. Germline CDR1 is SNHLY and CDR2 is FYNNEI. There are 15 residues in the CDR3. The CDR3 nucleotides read TGTGCCAGCAGTGAACAGGGACAAAGGGATGAAAAACTGTTTTTT. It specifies CASSEQGQRDEKLFF.

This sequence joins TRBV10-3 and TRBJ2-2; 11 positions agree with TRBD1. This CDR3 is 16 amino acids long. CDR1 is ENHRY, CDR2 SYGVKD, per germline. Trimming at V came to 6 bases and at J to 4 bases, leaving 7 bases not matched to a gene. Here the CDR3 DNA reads TGTGCCATCAGCCAATCCGGGACAGGGGGCACCGGGGAGCTGTTTTTT. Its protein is CAISQSGTGGTGELFF.

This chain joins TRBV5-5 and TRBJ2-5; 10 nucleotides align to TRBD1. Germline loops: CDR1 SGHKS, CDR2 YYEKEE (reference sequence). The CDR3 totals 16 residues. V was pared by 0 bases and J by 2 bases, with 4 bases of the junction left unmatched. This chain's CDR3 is CASSLGQGAIQETQYF. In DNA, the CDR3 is TGTGCCAGCAGCTTGGGACAGGGGGCGATTCAAGAGACCCAGTACTTC.

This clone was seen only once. In DNA, the CDR3 is TGTGCCAGCAGCTTGGGCGGGAGTAACGAGCAGTACTTC. Translating it yields CASSLGGSNEQYF. The chain recombines TRBV5-6 with TRBJ2-7; 7 bases map to TRBD2. The V gene end was trimmed by 0 bases and the J gene end by 5 bases; junction bases not matched to a gene: 2. CDR3 length: 13 amino acids. CDR1 is SGHDT, CDR2 YYEEEE, per germline.